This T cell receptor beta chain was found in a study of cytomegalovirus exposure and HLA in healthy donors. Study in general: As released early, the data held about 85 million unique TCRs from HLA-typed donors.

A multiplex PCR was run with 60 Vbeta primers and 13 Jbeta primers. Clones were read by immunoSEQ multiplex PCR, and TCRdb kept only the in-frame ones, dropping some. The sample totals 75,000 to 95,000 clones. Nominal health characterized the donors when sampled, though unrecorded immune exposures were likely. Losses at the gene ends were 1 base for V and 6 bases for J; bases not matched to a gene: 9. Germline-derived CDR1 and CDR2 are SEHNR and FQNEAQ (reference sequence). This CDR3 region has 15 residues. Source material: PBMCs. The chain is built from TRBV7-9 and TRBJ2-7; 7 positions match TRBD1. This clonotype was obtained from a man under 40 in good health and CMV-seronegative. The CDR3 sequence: CASSLVQGRVLEQYF. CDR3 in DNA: TGTGCCAGCAGCTTAGTACAGGGGCGGGTACTCGAGCAGTACTTC.